Presented here are 16 T cell receptor beta chains from one specimen sequenced in a study of Ad26.COV2.S vaccination and SARS-CoV-2 variants. Some clones are missing from TCRdb's copy, which holds only in-frame ones; the method was immunoSEQ multiplex PCR. The table lists approximately 450,000 clones, 90% of them singletons. Sample treatment: around 19 received Ad26.COV2.S at low or high dose, single or two shots; about five received placebo; per-sample allocation not given. Sampling took place 63 days after the first vaccine or placebo injection. Sequenced here: peripheral blood, sampled in a trial of Ad26.COV2.S vaccine versus placebo. Receptors were obtained from a person aged 18 to 59 who received the Ad26.COV2.S COVID-19 vaccine or a placebo.

The rearrangement links TRBV29-1 to TRBJ2-2, with a weak D call TRBD1 (6 bases). CDR1 is SQVTM, CDR2 ANQGSEA, per germline. This CDR3 has 14 amino acids. V gave up 7 bases and J gave up 1 base, with 13 bases separating them. The CDR3 here is CSARQVVNTGELFF. CDR3 nucleotide sequence: TGCAGCGCTAGACAGGTAGTGAACACCGGGGAGCTGTTTTTT.

The chain employs TRBV20-1 and TRBJ2-3; possibly TRBD2 for D (5 bases). Germline V gives CDR1 DFQATT, CDR2 SNEGSKA (reference sequence). The CDR3 runs 17 residues. V lost 3 bases, J lost 3 bases, and 22 bases lay in between. This CDR3 is CSASRMVPERRTDTQYF. In DNA, the CDR3 is TGCAGTGCTAGTAGGATGGTTCCAGAGCGGAGAACAGATACGCAGTATTTT.

The CDR3 sequence is CASSRTGTSGSYEQYF. CDR3 coding DNA: TGTGCCAGCAGTCGCACCGGGACTAGCGGTTCCTACGAGCAGTACTTC. The chain couples TRBV6-6 to TRBJ2-7, with TRBD2 matching over 11 bases. CDR3 length equals 16 residues. The junction had 7 bases not matched to a gene; V was cut back by 5 bases and J by 1 base. Germline CDR1 MNHNY, CDR2 SVGAGI (reference sequence).

V usage is TRBV30 and J usage is TRBJ1-1, with D unclear. The CDR3 extends over 13 amino acids. Germline V gene data show CDR1 as GTSNPN and CDR2 as SVGIG (reference sequence). V lost 4 bases, J lost 2 bases, and 11 bases lay in between. The CDR3 region has the DNA TGTGCCTGGAACAGAAACCTAAACACTGAAGCTTTCTTT. Translating gives CAWNRNLNTEAFF.

The chain carries TRBV19 and TRBJ2-3, with TRBD2 matching 10 bases. V trimming: 1 base; J trimming: 2 bases; junction bases outside the gene matches: 9. The CDR3 contains 18 residues. Germline V lookup: CDR1 LNHDA, CDR2 SQIVND (reference sequence). CDR3 DNA: TGTGCCAGTAGTATAGTAGGTACACTAGCGGGGCTCACAGATACGCAGTATTTT. Translated: CASSIVGTLAGLTDTQYF.

The chain joins TRBV7-3 to TRBJ2-1; TRBD1 agrees at 7 bases. Trimming at V came to 2 bases and at J to 7 bases, leaving 11 bases not matched to a gene. Germline V gene data show CDR1 as SGHTA and CDR2 as FQGTGA. The CDR3 sequence is 16 residues long. The CDR3 DNA sequence: TGTGCCAGCAGCTTACCGATCCGGGACAGAGCTAATGAGCAGTTCTTC. Its translation: CASSLPIRDRANEQFF.

The chain links TRBV3-1 (or the pseudogene TRBV3-2) to TRBJ2-5; D gene unclear. The CDR3 runs to 13 residues. Germline loops: CDR1 LGHDT, CDR2 YNNKEL (reference sequence). V lost 7 bases and J lost 1, with 10 bases in between. The CDR3 loop reads CASKRITQETQYF. The CDR3 DNA sequence: TGTGCCAGCAAACGGATAACCCAAGAGACCCAGTACTTC.

The CDR3 protein is CASSQTAAGENEQFF. CDR3 DNA sequence: TGTGCCAGCTCTCAGACAGCAGCAGGGGAGAATGAGCAGTTCTTC. The chain couples TRBV18 to TRBJ2-1, with D possibly matching TRBD1 (6 bases). V was trimmed by 6 bases and J by 7 bases, leaving 19 bases between them. Per germline, CDR1 KGHSH and CDR2 LQKENI. The CDR3 length is 15 residues.

The chain recombines TRBV27 with TRBJ1-2; 9 nucleotides align to TRBD1. Germline CDR1 is MNHEY and CDR2 is SMNVEV (reference sequence). V dropped 7 bases and J dropped 2; count of bases not matched to a gene: 5. This CDR3 is 14 amino acids long. The CDR3 coding sequence is TGTGCCAGCACTAGACAGGGGGGGAACTATGGCTACACCTTC. Its translation is CASTRQGGNYGYTF.

This rearrangement joins TRBV9 to TRBJ2-7; 7 nucleotides align to TRBD1. The CDR3 sequence is 14 residues long. The J segment lost 6 bases and the V segment lost 2 bases, leaving 8 bases of the junction unmatched. Germline V gives CDR1 SGDLS, CDR2 YYNGEE. CDR3 in amino acids: CASSVGTVASEQYF. DNA of the CDR3: TGTGCCAGCAGCGTCGGGACAGTCGCCAGCGAGCAGTACTTC.

J is TRBJ2-2 and V is TRBV7-8, with D perhaps TRBD2 (6 bases). This CDR3 comprises 13 residues. Trimming pared 1 base from V and 8 bases from J, leaving 8 bases between. Per the germline V gene, CDR1 is SGHVS and CDR2 is FQNEAQ. The CDR3 protein is CASSLVAGGELFF. In nucleotides, the CDR3 is TGTGCCAGCAGCTTAGTGGCGGGAGGGGAGCTGTTTTTT.

The chain uses TRBV11-2 and TRBJ2-3, with 10 bases fitting TRBD2. Germline assignment: CDR1 SGHAT and CDR2 FQNNGV. The length of the CDR3 is 15 residues. The V segment lost 4 bases and the J segment 5 bases; nucleotides outside the gene matches: 6. CDR3 protein: CASSSLAGDQDTQYF. CDR3 coding DNA: TGTGCCAGCAGCTCTCTAGCGGGAGATCAAGATACGCAGTATTTT.

J is TRBJ1-1 and V is TRBV6-6; D is uncertain. V was trimmed by 0 bases and J by 1 base, leaving 9 bases between them. This CDR3 comprises 15 residues. Germline loops: CDR1 MNHNY, CDR2 SVGAGI (reference sequence). CDR3 nucleotide sequence: TGTGCCAGCAGTTACTCGGGGAGGGAGAACACTGAAGCTTTCTTT. Translating gives CASSYSGRENTEAFF.

The chain combines TRBV7-2 with TRBJ2-7, with 12 bases lining up with TRBD2. The ends lost 3 bases at V and 3 bases at J; junction bases unmatched: 3. This CDR3 comprises 15 residues. CDR1 and CDR2 from the germline V gene are SGHTA and FQGNSA. CDR3 sequence: CASSLGLAGIYEQYF. CDR3 DNA sequence: TGTGCCAGCAGCTTGGGACTAGCGGGTATCTACGAGCAGTACTTC.

The CDR3 here is CASSYPEGRRRLFF. CDR3 DNA sequence: TGTGCCAGCAGTTACCCCGAGGGCCGTAGGAGACTGTTTTTT. The chain links TRBV6-2 or TRBV6-3 to TRBJ1-4; no clear D. The CDR3 consists of 14 residues. V was cut by 2 bases and J by 13 bases, with 17 bases left in between. Looked up from germline, CDR1 is MNHEY and CDR2 is SVGEGT.

This clone was observed a single time. The V and J genes are TRBV12-3 or TRBV12-4 and TRBJ2-1, with 7 bases identical to TRBD1. This CDR3 spans 13 amino acids. V trimming: 6 bases; J trimming: 9 bases; junction bases outside the gene matches: 8. CDR3 in DNA: TGTGCCAGCAGACCCCCCGGGACAGTTGAGCAGTTCTTC. As protein: CASRPPGTVEQFF.